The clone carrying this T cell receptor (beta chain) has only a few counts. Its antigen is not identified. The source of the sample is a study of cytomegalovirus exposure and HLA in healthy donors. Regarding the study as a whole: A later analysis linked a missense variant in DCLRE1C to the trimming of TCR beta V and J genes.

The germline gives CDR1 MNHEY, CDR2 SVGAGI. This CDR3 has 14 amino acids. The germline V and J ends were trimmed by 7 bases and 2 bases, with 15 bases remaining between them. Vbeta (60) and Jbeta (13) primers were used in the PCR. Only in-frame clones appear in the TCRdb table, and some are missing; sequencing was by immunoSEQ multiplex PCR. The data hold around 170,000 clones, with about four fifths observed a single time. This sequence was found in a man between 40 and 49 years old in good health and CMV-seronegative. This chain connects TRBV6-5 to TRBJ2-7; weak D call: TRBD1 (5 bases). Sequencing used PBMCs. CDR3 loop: CASNRQRIPYEQYF. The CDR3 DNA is TGTGCCAGCAATCGACAGAGAATCCCCTACGAGCAGTACTTC.